One sample yielded the 19 T cell receptor beta chains listed below, sequenced in a study of long-term antiretroviral therapy in people with HIV. Samples were assayed with immunoSEQ v3.0 at survey level. Only in-frame clones appear in the TCRdb table, and some are missing; sequencing was by immunoSEQ multiplex PCR. Seen here are around 23,000 clones, roughly three quarters observed once, and the top ten hold around 10%. Source: unsorted PBMCs, taken 2.1 years after starting antiretroviral therapy. These receptors all stem from a man aged 25 to 45 with HIV.

J is TRBJ1-5 and V is TRBV5-5; D perhaps matches TRBD1 (6 bases). The CDR3 loop spans 16 amino acids. Germline V gene lookup returns CDR1 SGHKS and CDR2 YYEKEE (reference sequence). Trimming pared 3 bases from V and 6 bases from J, leaving 19 bases between. DNA of the CDR3: TGTGCCAGCAGCTCCAGGACAGTACCGAAGCGTCAGCCCCAGCATTTT. Translation gives CASSSRTVPKRQPQHF. Using reference TRBV5-5 and TRBJ1-5 for the parts outside the CDR3, the full variable domain is DAGVTQSPTHLIKTRGQQVTLRCSPISGHKSVSWYQQVLGQGPQFIFQYYEKEERGRGNFPDRFSARQFPNYSSELNVNALLLGDSALYLCASSSRTVPKRQPQHFGDGTRLSIL.

This clone was picked up one time. The rearrangement joins TRBV4-2 to TRBJ2-2, with 11 nucleotides matching TRBD2. Germline V gives CDR1 LGHNA, CDR2 YNFKEQ. The V and J ends lost 4 bases and 0 bases, in that order; junction bases with no gene match: 10. There are 19 residues in the CDR3. CDR3 loop: CASSPQPGSGGANTGELFF. In nucleotides, the CDR3 is TGTGCCAGCAGCCCCCAGCCGGGTAGCGGGGGGGCGAACACCGGGGAGCTGTTTTTT.

The V call is TRBV19, the J call TRBJ2-7, with 7 positions matching TRBD1. The V gene end was trimmed by 1 base and the J gene end by 2 bases; junction bases not matched to a gene: 5. From germline, CDR1 is LNHDA and CDR2 SQIVND (reference sequence). This CDR3 spans 15 amino acids. This CDR3 is CASSIGGTETYEQYF. In DNA, the CDR3 is TGTGCCAGTAGTATAGGAGGGACAGAAACCTACGAGCAGTACTTC.

In nucleotides, the CDR3 is TGCAGCGTTGAAGCGATCGACTCCTACGAGCAGTACTTC. This sequence encodes CSVEAIDSYEQYF. This sequence joins TRBV29-1 and TRBJ2-7, with unresolved D. Trimming cost V 1 base and J 0 bases, with 7 bases left between them. There are 13 residues in the CDR3. The germline gives CDR1 SQVTM, CDR2 ANQGSEA.

The chain combines TRBV19 with TRBJ2-7; TRBD1 or TRBD2 may be the D gene (7 bases each). Germline V gene data show CDR1 as LNHDA and CDR2 as SQIVND (reference sequence). The length of the CDR3 is 15 residues. Trimming stripped 3 bases from V and 8 bases from J, with 20 bases between. The CDR3 protein is CASSMERDSIYQQYF. CDR3 bases: TGTGCCAGTAGTATGGAGCGGGACAGTATTTACCAGCAGTACTTC.

The J gene is TRBJ1-1, the V gene TRBV27, with 8 bases matching TRBD1. Trimming took 5 bases from V and 0 from J; bases not matched to a gene: 5. The CDR3 loop spans 15 amino acids. Germline CDR1 and CDR2: MNHEY and SMNVEV (reference sequence). The CDR3 DNA reads as TGTGCCAGCAGTATCAGGGGGCTCATGAACACTGAAGCTTTCTTT. Translation: CASSIRGLMNTEAFF.

This chain connects TRBV6-5 to TRBJ2-1, with D possibly matching TRBD2 (6 bases). There are 16 residues in the CDR3. Germline loops: CDR1 MNHEY, CDR2 SVGAGI. Trimming took 0 bases from V and 7 from J, leaving 16 bases between them. The CDR3 bases are TGTGCCAGCAGTTACTCGATGGGCGGGATGGGAAATGAGCAGTTCTTC. Protein product: CASSYSMGGMGNEQFF.

This clone came up a few times. Here the CDR3 DNA reads TGTGCCAGCAGCCGGGACTGGGGCGAGCAGTACTTC. This encodes CASSRDWGEQYF. The chain recombines TRBV7-9 with TRBJ2-7; D is perhaps TRBD2 (6 bases). Trimming removed 5 bases from V and 6 bases from J, with 11 bases in between. CDR3 size: 12 residues. The V gene's germline CDR1 is SEHNR and CDR2 FQNEAQ (reference sequence).

The rearrangement uses TRBV10-2 and TRBJ1-6; 7 bases fit TRBD1. V was clipped by 3 bases and J by 8 bases; unmatched bases: 4. Looked up from germline, CDR1 is WSHSY and CDR2 is SAAADI. CDR3 length: 14 amino acids. Here the CDR3 DNA reads TGCGCCAGCAGTGACAGGGGGGTGGATTCACCCCTCCACTTT. Protein sequence: CASSDRGVDSPLHF.

With regard to this clone: Germline and junction disagree at one end, which may indicate a read error. The V call is TRBV7-7, the J call TRBJ2-7, with 8 nucleotides matching TRBD1. This CDR3 contains 15 residues. The germline gives CDR1 SSHAT, CDR2 FNYEAQ (reference sequence). The CDR3 here is CASSPGTGQGGEQYF. The CDR3 coding sequence is TGTGCTAGCAGCCCGGGGACAGGTCAAGGTGGGGAGCAGTACTTC.

The V gene is TRBV9, the J gene TRBJ1-1; no definite D call. Germline lookup yields CDR1 SGDLS and CDR2 YYNGEE. Trimming took 2 bases from V and 2 from J, leaving 10 bases between them. The CDR3 totals 14 residues. The chain's CDR3 is CASSVNAGNTEAFF. The CDR3 region has the DNA TGTGCCAGCAGCGTTAACGCAGGAAACACTGAAGCTTTCTTT.

The chain has TRBV28 and TRBJ1-4, with D uncertain. V shed 6 bases and J shed 12 bases, with 26 bases lying between them. Germline V gene lookup returns CDR1 MDHEN and CDR2 SYDVKM. The CDR3 totals 16 residues. The DNA for the CDR3 is TGTGCCAGCAGCCCAATTATACGGGATTCTTTGCGAGAACTGTTTTTT. This translates into CASSPIIRDSLRELFF.

The V gene is TRBV10-2, the J gene TRBJ1-6, with TRBD1 as a possible D gene (6 bases). CDR3 length: 14 residues. Germline CDR1 reads WSHSY; CDR2 reads SAAADI. V dropped 4 bases and J dropped 7 bases, with 11 bases sitting between them. DNA of the CDR3: TGCGCCAGCAGTGGCCGGGGGCCCAATTCACCCCTCCACTTT. Protein sequence: CASSGRGPNSPLHF.

The chain is built from TRBV5-6 and TRBJ2-5; 8 nucleotides align to TRBD2. The CDR3 is 15 residues long. CDR1 SGHDT and CDR2 YYEEEE come from the germline V gene. V shed 0 bases, J shed 5 bases, and the junction held 6 bases outside the gene matches. The CDR3: CASSLVGLAMETQYF. The CDR3 bases are TGTGCCAGCAGCTTGGTCGGACTAGCCATGGAGACCCAGTACTTC.

The gene calls are TRBV9 and TRBJ2-7, with D perhaps matching TRBD2 (6 bases). This CDR3 has 14 amino acids. CDR1 is SGDLS, CDR2 YYNGEE, per germline. Deletions cut 0 bases from V and 6 bases from J, with 13 bases between. CDR3 sequence (DNA): TGTGCCAGCAGCGTAGCGGCTAGCGCTGGCGAGCAGTACTTC. Its translation is CASSVAASAGEQYF.

J is TRBJ2-2 and V is TRBV25-1; tentatively, D is TRBD1 or TRBD2 (5 bases each). Trimming removed 7 bases from V and 1 base from J, with 10 bases in between. The V gene's germline CDR1 is MGHDK and CDR2 SYGVNS. This CDR3 has 14 amino acids. This CDR3 is CASKPGQNTGELFF. For the CDR3, the DNA is TGTGCCAGCAAACCGGGGCAGAACACCGGGGAGCTGTTTTTT.

This clone occurred a few times. The chain carries TRBV6-1 and TRBJ1-2, with 7 bases aligning to TRBD1. Germline CDR1 is MNHNS and CDR2 is SASEGT. The CDR3 has 12 residues. The V gene end was trimmed by 5 bases and the J gene end by 7 bases; junction bases not matched to a gene: 4. The CDR3 nucleotides read TGTGCCAGCAGTCCGACAGGGTTTGGCTACACCTTC. This gives the protein CASSPTGFGYTF.

V and J are TRBV6-4 and TRBJ1-2, with a possible D match to TRBD1 (5 bases). The V end was cut by 6 bases, the J end by 1 base, with 9 bases between. The germline V gene has CDR1 MRHNA and CDR2 SNTAGT. This CDR3 has 13 residues. The CDR3, as DNA: TGTGCCAGCAGCCCGGGGCTTAACTATGGCTACACCTTC. Translating it yields CASSPGLNYGYTF.

The chain uses TRBV6-5 and TRBJ1-3; D not certain. The CDR3 covers 15 residues. V was shortened by 6 bases and J by 0 bases, with 12 bases between the two germline ends. Per germline, CDR1 MNHEY and CDR2 SVGAGI. In DNA form, the CDR3 reads TGTGCCAGCAGCCCAAAGGGTTACTCTGGAAACACCATATATTTT. Translating gives CASSPKGYSGNTIYF.